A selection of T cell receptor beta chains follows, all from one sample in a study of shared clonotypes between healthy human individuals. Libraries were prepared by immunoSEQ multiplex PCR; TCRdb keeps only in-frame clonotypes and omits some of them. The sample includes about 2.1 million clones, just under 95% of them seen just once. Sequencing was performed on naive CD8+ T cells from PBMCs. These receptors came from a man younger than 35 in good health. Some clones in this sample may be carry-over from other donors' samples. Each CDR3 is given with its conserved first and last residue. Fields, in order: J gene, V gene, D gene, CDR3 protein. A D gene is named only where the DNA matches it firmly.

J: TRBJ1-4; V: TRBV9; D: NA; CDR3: CASSVGGRLNEKLFF
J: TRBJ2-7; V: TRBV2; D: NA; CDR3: CASSAGNDYEQYF
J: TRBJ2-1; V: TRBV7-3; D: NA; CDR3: CASSISPSAIYEDEQFF
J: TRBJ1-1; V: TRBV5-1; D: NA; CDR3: CASSLVGPGGLEDTEAFF
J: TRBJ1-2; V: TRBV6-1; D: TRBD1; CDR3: CASSHGGTGYGYTF
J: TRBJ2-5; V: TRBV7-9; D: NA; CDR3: CASSHRPGARQETQYF
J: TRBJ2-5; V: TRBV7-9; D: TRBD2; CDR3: CASSGLGLAGEETQYF
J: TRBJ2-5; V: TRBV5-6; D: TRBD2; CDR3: CASSLAWTGGETQYF
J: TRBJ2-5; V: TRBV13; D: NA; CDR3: CASSLGAETQYF
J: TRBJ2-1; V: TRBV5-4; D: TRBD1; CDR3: CASSLGTGHRDEQFF